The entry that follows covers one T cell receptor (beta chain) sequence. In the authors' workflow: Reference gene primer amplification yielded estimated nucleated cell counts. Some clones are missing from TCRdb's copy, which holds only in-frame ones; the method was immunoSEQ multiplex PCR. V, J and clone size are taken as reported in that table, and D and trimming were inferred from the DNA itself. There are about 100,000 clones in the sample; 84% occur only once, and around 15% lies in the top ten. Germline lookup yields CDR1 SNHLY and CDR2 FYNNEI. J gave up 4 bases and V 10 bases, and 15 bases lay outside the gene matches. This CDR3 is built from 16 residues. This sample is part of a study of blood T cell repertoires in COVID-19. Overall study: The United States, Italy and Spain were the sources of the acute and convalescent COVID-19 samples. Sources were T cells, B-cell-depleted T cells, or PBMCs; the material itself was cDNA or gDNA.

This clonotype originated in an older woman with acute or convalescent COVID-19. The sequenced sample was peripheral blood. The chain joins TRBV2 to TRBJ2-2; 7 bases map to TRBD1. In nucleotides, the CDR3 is TGTGCCACCGATAGTACAGGGGTTTGGGGCACCGGGGAGCTGTTTTTT. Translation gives CATDSTGVWGTGELFF.